The rows below give T cell receptor beta chains drawn from one sample of a study of T cell repertoires in cytomegalovirus infection. Their specific antigens are unknown. TCRdb processed the reads anew with MiXCR; each CDR3 protein has one entry. The sample consists of approximately 300,000 distinct CDR3 sequences, 20% to 25% of them appearing once. Specimen: cultured PBMCs, collected from culture after CMV antigen stimulation. The origin of the receptors is a human donor in good health (CMV status not recorded). Some clones in this sample may be carry-over from other donors' samples. CDR3s include the opening cysteine and the closing phenylalanine or tryptophan. A D gene is named only where the DNA matches it firmly. The size field is filled for only some rows; it gives once, few, many or a size class.

j_gene: TRBJ2-1; d_gene: TRBD2; abundance: -; len: 16; v_gene: TRBV6-2/TRBV6-3; CDR3aa: CAGSLSSGVSYNEQFF; CDR3nt: TGTGCCGGAAGTCTTTCTAGCGGGGTCTCCTACAATGAGCAGTTCTTC
j_gene: TRBJ2-1; d_gene: TRBD2; abundance: few; len: 14; v_gene: TRBV28; CDR3aa: CASIPGGRGNEQFF; CDR3nt: TGTGCCAGCATCCCGGGCGGGAGAGGTAATGAGCAGTTCTTC
j_gene: TRBJ2-6; d_gene: -; abundance: -; len: 18; v_gene: TRBV10-3; CDR3aa: CAISEIFHRNSGANVLTF; CDR3nt: TGTGCCATCAGTGAGATATTTCACAGAAACTCTGGGGCCAACGTCCTGACTTTC
j_gene: TRBJ1-1; d_gene: -; abundance: few; len: 15; v_gene: TRBV6-5; CDR3aa: CASSPFGPGNTEAFF; CDR3nt: TGTGCCAGCAGTCCCTTTGGGCCGGGGAACACTGAAGCTTTCTTT
j_gene: TRBJ1-1; d_gene: TRBD1; abundance: -; len: 14; v_gene: TRBV20-1; CDR3aa: CSATPTGIASEAFF; CDR3nt: TGCAGTGCTACCCCGACAGGGATTGCTTCTGAAGCTTTCTTT
j_gene: TRBJ1-5; d_gene: -; abundance: few; len: 16; v_gene: TRBV27; CDR3aa: CASSPRTRSGNQPQHF; CDR3nt: TGTGCCAGCAGCCCCCGGACCCGATCGGGGAATCAGCCCCAGCATTTT
j_gene: TRBJ2-3; d_gene: -; abundance: medium-sized; len: 15; v_gene: TRBV4-2; CDR3aa: CASSQDSGGTDTQYF; CDR3nt: TGTGCCAGCAGCCAAGACTCGGGAGGCACAGATACGCAGTATTTT
j_gene: TRBJ2-3; d_gene: -; abundance: few; len: 12; v_gene: TRBV12-5; CDR3aa: CASGAGDNTQYF; CDR3nt: TGTGCTAGTGGCGCTGGGGATAATACGCAGTATTTT
j_gene: TRBJ2-5; d_gene: TRBD2; abundance: -; len: 15; v_gene: TRBV7-2; CDR3aa: CASSLVGGRGETQYF; CDR3nt: TGTGCCAGCAGCTTAGTCGGCGGGAGGGGTGAGACCCAGTACTTC
j_gene: TRBJ2-7; d_gene: TRBD1; abundance: few; len: 13; v_gene: TRBV11-2; CDR3aa: CASTPDRAHEQYF; CDR3nt: TGTGCCAGCACCCCGGACAGGGCCCACGAGCAGTACTTC
j_gene: TRBJ1-5; d_gene: -; abundance: many; len: 16; v_gene: TRBV19; CDR3aa: CASSMIRMVLSQPQHF; CDR3nt: TGTGCCAGTAGTATGATTCGGATGGTTTTAAGTCAGCCCCAGCATTTT
j_gene: TRBJ1-2; d_gene: -; abundance: -; len: 13; v_gene: TRBV19; CDR3aa: CASSARTDSGYTF; CDR3nt: TGTGCCAGTAGTGCCCGGACAGATTCCGGCTACACCTTC
j_gene: TRBJ2-7; d_gene: TRBD2; abundance: medium-sized; len: 16; v_gene: TRBV7-2; CDR3aa: CASSTRTSGRSYEQYF; CDR3nt: TGTGCCAGCAGCACCAGGACTAGCGGGAGGTCCTACGAGCAGTACTTC
j_gene: TRBJ2-5; d_gene: TRBD2; abundance: few; len: 17; v_gene: TRBV5-5; CDR3aa: CASSLDRDYRYQETQYF; CDR3nt: TGTGCCAGCAGCTTGGATCGGGACTACCGATACCAAGAGACCCAGTACTTC
j_gene: TRBJ1-4; d_gene: -; abundance: many; len: 14; v_gene: TRBV7-9; CDR3aa: CASRGEPGYEKLFF; CDR3nt: TGTGCCAGCAGAGGGGAACCCGGGTACGAAAAACTGTTTTTT
j_gene: TRBJ1-1; d_gene: TRBD1; abundance: -; len: 15; v_gene: TRBV4-1; CDR3aa: CASSQTGGENTEAFF; CDR3nt: TGCGCCAGCAGCCAGACAGGGGGCGAGAACACTGAAGCTTTCTTT
j_gene: TRBJ2-1; d_gene: TRBD2; abundance: -; len: 15; v_gene: TRBV15; CDR3aa: CATSRVGGREHEQFF; CDR3nt: TGTGCCACCAGCAGAGTGGGCGGGAGGGAACATGAGCAGTTCTTC
j_gene: TRBJ1-1; d_gene: -; abundance: -; len: 12; v_gene: TRBV6-2/TRBV6-3; CDR3aa: CASSYRDTEAFF; CDR3nt: TGTGCCAGCAGTTACCGGGACACTGAAGCTTTCTTT
j_gene: TRBJ1-3; d_gene: -; abundance: few; len: 17; v_gene: TRBV7-6; CDR3aa: CASSLDSGWSSGNTIYF; CDR3nt: TGTGCCAGCAGCTTAGATTCCGGATGGAGCTCTGGAAACACCATATATTTT
j_gene: TRBJ2-3; d_gene: -; abundance: -; len: 13; v_gene: TRBV11-2; CDR3aa: CASSLSYPDTQYF; CDR3nt: TGTGCCAGCAGCTTGTCGTATCCAGATACGCAGTATTTT
j_gene: TRBJ1-5; d_gene: -; abundance: -; len: 11; v_gene: TRBV20-1; CDR3aa: CSAARDQPQHF; CDR3nt: TGCAGTGCTGCTCGGGATCAGCCCCAGCATTTT
j_gene: TRBJ1-5; d_gene: -; abundance: few; len: 14; v_gene: TRBV6-1; CDR3aa: CASRGEAGPQPQHF; CDR3nt: TGTGCCAGCAGGGGCGAAGCAGGGCCTCAGCCCCAGCATTTT
j_gene: TRBJ2-1; d_gene: TRBD2; abundance: -; len: 14; v_gene: TRBV7-8; CDR3aa: CASGGLAGINEQFF; CDR3nt: TGTGCCAGCGGGGGACTAGCGGGAATTAATGAGCAGTTCTTC
j_gene: TRBJ2-7; d_gene: -; abundance: -; len: 16; v_gene: TRBV5-8; CDR3aa: CASSPGTADLPHEQYF; CDR3nt: TGTGCCAGCAGCCCAGGGACTGCTGACCTACCCCACGAGCAGTACTTC
j_gene: TRBJ2-5; d_gene: -; abundance: many; len: 14; v_gene: TRBV7-9; CDR3aa: CASSSEAAVRTQYF; CDR3nt: TGTGCCAGCAGCTCGGAGGCTGCGGTACGGACCCAGTACTTC
j_gene: TRBJ1-4; d_gene: -; abundance: -; len: 15; v_gene: TRBV7-4; CDR3aa: CASSLRTPTNEKLFF; CDR3nt: TGTGCCAGCAGCTTACGGACACCAACTAATGAAAAACTGTTTTTT
j_gene: TRBJ1-1; d_gene: -; abundance: few; len: 13; v_gene: TRBV10-3; CDR3aa: CAIREIPNTEAFF; CDR3nt: TGTGCCATCAGAGAGATACCGAACACTGAAGCTTTCTTT
j_gene: TRBJ2-1; d_gene: -; abundance: few; len: 15; v_gene: TRBV10-3; CDR3aa: CAIRFRLAANNEQFF; CDR3nt: TGTGCCATCAGATTTAGGCTAGCAGCTAACAATGAGCAGTTCTTC
j_gene: TRBJ1-4; d_gene: -; abundance: few; len: 18; v_gene: TRBV7-9; CDR3aa: CASSQLISDPLGDEKLFF; CDR3nt: TGTGCCAGCAGCCAATTAATATCCGACCCGCTCGGGGATGAAAAACTGTTTTTT
j_gene: TRBJ1-1; d_gene: -; abundance: few; len: 13; v_gene: TRBV28; CDR3aa: CASSFNTNTEAFF; CDR3nt: TGTGCCAGCAGTTTTAACACGAACACTGAAGCTTTCTTT
j_gene: TRBJ2-2; d_gene: TRBD1; abundance: few; len: 15; v_gene: TRBV7-8; CDR3aa: CASTVQGAFAGELFF; CDR3nt: TGTGCCAGCACCGTTCAGGGGGCCTTCGCCGGGGAGCTGTTTTTT
j_gene: TRBJ2-7; d_gene: -; abundance: few; len: 11; v_gene: TRBV29-1; CDR3aa: CSALSSYEQYF; CDR3nt: TGCAGCGCCCTCAGCTCCTACGAGCAGTACTTC
j_gene: TRBJ1-2; d_gene: -; abundance: -; len: 12; v_gene: TRBV19; CDR3aa: CASSPDNYGYTF; CDR3nt: TGTGCCAGTAGCCCAGATAACTATGGCTACACCTTC
j_gene: TRBJ2-1; d_gene: -; abundance: many; len: 13; v_gene: TRBV7-2; CDR3aa: CASSLSLYNEQFF; CDR3nt: TGTGCCAGCAGCTTAAGTCTTTACAATGAGCAGTTCTTC
j_gene: TRBJ2-3; d_gene: -; abundance: few; len: 16; v_gene: TRBV12-3/TRBV12-4; CDR3aa: CASSLSALIMADTQYF; CDR3nt: TGTGCCAGCAGTCTCAGCGCATTGATCATGGCAGATACGCAGTATTTT
j_gene: TRBJ1-2; d_gene: TRBD1; abundance: -; len: 14; v_gene: TRBV15; CDR3aa: CATSRVRGTGDYTF; CDR3nt: TGTGCCACCAGCAGAGTCCGTGGGACAGGGGACTACACCTTC
j_gene: TRBJ1-3; d_gene: -; abundance: -; len: 14; v_gene: TRBV29-1; CDR3aa: CSTDGVSSGNTIYF; CDR3nt: TGCAGCACCGACGGAGTGAGCTCTGGAAACACCATATATTTT
j_gene: TRBJ2-3; d_gene: TRBD1; abundance: -; len: 16; v_gene: TRBV12-3/TRBV12-4; CDR3aa: CASSSLPTGLTDTQYF; CDR3nt: TGTGCCAGCAGTTCCCTTCCGACAGGGTTAACAGATACGCAGTATTTT
j_gene: TRBJ2-1; d_gene: -; abundance: -; len: 16; v_gene: TRBV5-4; CDR3aa: CASSLKFLAGYNEQFF; CDR3nt: TGTGCCAGCAGCTTGAAGTTTCTCGCGGGATACAATGAGCAGTTCTTC
j_gene: TRBJ2-3; d_gene: -; abundance: -; len: 12; v_gene: TRBV14; CDR3aa: CASSQWATVQYF; CDR3nt: TGTGCCAGCAGCCAATGGGCCACCGTGCAGTATTTT
j_gene: TRBJ2-2; d_gene: -; abundance: few; len: 15; v_gene: TRBV9; CDR3aa: CASSVEDYYTGELFF; CDR3nt: TGTGCCAGCAGCGTAGAGGACTACTACACCGGGGAGCTGTTTTTT
j_gene: TRBJ2-7; d_gene: TRBD2; abundance: few; len: 16; v_gene: TRBV7-9; CDR3aa: CASSPRTSGRLYEQYF; CDR3nt: TGTGCCAGCAGCCCTAGGACTAGCGGGAGATTGTACGAGCAGTACTTC
j_gene: TRBJ1-5; d_gene: -; abundance: few; len: 15; v_gene: TRBV19; CDR3aa: CASSRLGGSNQPQHF; CDR3nt: TGTGCCAGTAGTAGGTTAGGGGGTAGCAATCAGCCCCAGCATTTT
j_gene: TRBJ1-1; d_gene: TRBD1; abundance: few; len: 17; v_gene: TRBV5-4; CDR3aa: CASSLGQAGGKYTEAFF; CDR3nt: TGTGCCAGCAGCTTGGGACAAGCAGGGGGCAAATACACTGAAGCTTTCTTT
j_gene: TRBJ2-3; d_gene: -; abundance: few; len: 13; v_gene: TRBV27; CDR3aa: CASSRYLRDTQYF; CDR3nt: TGTGCCAGCAGTAGATACCTAAGGGATACGCAGTATTTT
j_gene: TRBJ1-1; d_gene: -; abundance: -; len: 13; v_gene: TRBV20-1; CDR3aa: CSAGGGTNTEAFF; CDR3nt: TGCAGTGCTGGGGGTGGGACAAACACTGAAGCTTTCTTT
j_gene: TRBJ2-4; d_gene: TRBD2; abundance: -; len: 13; v_gene: TRBV10-3; CDR3aa: CAISESAGGYQYF; CDR3nt: TGTGCCATCAGTGAGTCGGCGGGGGGCTACCAGTACTTC
j_gene: TRBJ1-2; d_gene: TRBD1; abundance: many; len: 13; v_gene: TRBV7-2; CDR3aa: CASSFGQDYGYTF; CDR3nt: TGTGCCAGCAGCTTTGGACAGGACTATGGCTACACCTTC
j_gene: TRBJ2-1; d_gene: -; abundance: -; len: 15; v_gene: TRBV12-3/TRBV12-4; CDR3aa: CASSFSGLARNEQFF; CDR3nt: TGTGCCAGCAGTTTCTCCGGGCTAGCCCGCAATGAGCAGTTCTTC
j_gene: TRBJ1-2; d_gene: -; abundance: -; len: 14; v_gene: TRBV19; CDR3aa: CASSIGWEDYGYTF; CDR3nt: TGTGCCAGTAGTATCGGTTGGGAGGACTATGGCTACACCTTC
j_gene: TRBJ2-7; d_gene: -; abundance: -; len: 14; v_gene: TRBV6-5; CDR3aa: CASSSNSGTYEQYF; CDR3nt: TGTGCCAGCAGTTCGAACAGCGGAACTTACGAGCAGTACTTC
j_gene: TRBJ2-1; d_gene: TRBD2; abundance: few; len: 15; v_gene: TRBV11-2; CDR3aa: CASGGTSGRLGEQFF; CDR3nt: TGTGCCAGCGGTGGCACTAGCGGGAGGTTGGGTGAGCAGTTCTTC
j_gene: TRBJ2-7; d_gene: TRBD2; abundance: many; len: 16; v_gene: TRBV7-2; CDR3aa: CASSLMLAESSYEQYF; CDR3nt: TGTGCCAGCAGCTTAATGCTAGCGGAGAGCTCCTACGAGCAGTACTTC
j_gene: TRBJ2-5; d_gene: -; abundance: -; len: 15; v_gene: TRBV12-3/TRBV12-4; CDR3aa: CASREQGNPQETQYF; CDR3nt: TGTGCCAGCAGGGAACAGGGTAACCCCCAAGAGACCCAGTACTTC
j_gene: TRBJ2-5; d_gene: TRBD1; abundance: -; len: 15; v_gene: TRBV27; CDR3aa: CASRKPGQRGETQYF; CDR3nt: TGTGCCAGCAGAAAACCGGGACAGCGCGGAGAGACCCAGTACTTC
j_gene: TRBJ2-7; d_gene: -; abundance: few; len: 15; v_gene: TRBV27; CDR3aa: CASSLVAAPSYEQYF; CDR3nt: TGTGCCAGCAGTTTAGTAGCCGCCCCCTCCTACGAGCAGTACTTC
j_gene: TRBJ2-4; d_gene: -; abundance: -; len: 15; v_gene: TRBV4-3; CDR3aa: CASSQDASPKNIQYF; CDR3nt: TGCGCCAGCAGCCAAGATGCCAGCCCCAAAAACATTCAGTACTTC